The entry that follows covers one T cell receptor beta chain sequence. Its specific antigen is unknown. Nothing much larger sits one base from this clone, and base qualities are not available. TCRbeta CDR3 regions were amplified from genomic DNA by means of the immunoSEQ Assay, a bias-controlled multiplex PCR. As for how the authors treated the data: Within the assay, amplification of reference gene primers was used to estimate how many nucleated cells each sample contained. To quantify the absolute abundance of each unique TCRbeta CDR3 rearrangement, sequence reads were collapsed and filtered. For each sample, productive Simpson clonality was calculated as the square root of Simpson's diversity index across productive rearrangements. The table comes from immuneACCESS by way of TCRdb, which keeps in-frame sequences with V and J called. Part of the clones is missing from these tables; in studies checked, under half for an unresolved V gene and the rest for unknown reasons. D and trimming come from the DNA, and the V and J calls and clone size come from that table. Recorded for this sample are 310,000 or so clones; around 87% of them occurred a single time. Together, the top ten hold 1% to 1.5% of the sample.

The data stem from a study of blood T cell repertoires in COVID-19 (dated by TCRdb to 2020 to 2022). Broadly, across the study: Samples covering the acute and convalescent phases of COVID-19 were provided by collaborators in the United States, Italy and Spain. The prospective study material was composed of cDNA or gDNA derived from T cells, B-cell-depleted T cells, or PBMCs. Subjects who had been exposed to COVID-19, were actively infected with it, or had recovered from it provided the deeply sampled blood TCRbeta repertoires that made up the dataset. The repertoires were released in a freely available public database intended as a resource for research on the immune response to SARS-CoV-2. Samples came from the ongoing ImmuneRACE study (first 160 participants) plus 1,254 subjects from 6 global collaborators. Sample metadata almost always included a de-identified subject ID, COVID-19 status, age in years and sex. Where available, HLA class I and class II types were obtained from metadata supplied by the sample provider rather than from assay-based typing.

The CDR3 covers 16 residues, taking in both the cysteine and the phenylalanine. This entry keeps only the CDR3 DNA: 48 bases, framed from base 1. V loses 1 base at its end and J loses 5 bases; junction bases beyond the gene matches: 8. The CDR1 and CDR2 encoded by the germline V gene are LGHNA and YSLEER. The research as a whole found: The quantity of clinical and demographic metadata differed by source and by participant and was supplied without curation.

Whole blood was collected in K2EDTA tubes by collaborating institutions according to the institutions' own protocols. For TCRbeta analysis, collaborator samples were shipped as frozen whole blood, as isolated PBMCs, or as DNA extracted from either sample type. This TCR was recovered from an older man with acute or convalescent COVID-19. The material sequenced was peripheral blood. The V gene is TRBV4-3 and the J gene is TRBJ2-5; the central 9 bases match TRBD1. The CDR3 protein is CASSQASGTGWETQYF. The bases read TGCGCCAGCAGCCAAGCCTCCGGGACAGGGTGGGAGACCCAGTACTTC.